These 30 T cell receptor beta chains were all obtained from the same sample, sequenced in a study of T cell responses to AZD1222 COVID-19 vaccine. Measured with immunoSEQ multiplex PCR; TCRdb has only the in-frame clones, and not every one. The table shows over 150,000 clones, with approximately 90% occurring only once. The specimen was peripheral blood, collected on day 0 of AZD1222 vaccination. The receptor set was obtained from an adult in good health.

This chain links TRBV10-2 with TRBJ1-5; D is ambiguous. Germline values: CDR1 WSHSY, CDR2 SAAADI. The CDR3 is 15 amino acids. The V end was cut by 3 bases, the J end by 0 bases, with 9 bases between. The CDR3 sequence is CASSDQVYSNQPQHF. In nucleotides, the CDR3 is TGCGCCAGCAGTGATCAGGTTTATAGCAATCAGCCCCAGCATTTT.

The J gene is TRBJ2-5, the V gene TRBV7-6; D is perhaps TRBD1 (6 bases). The V end was cut by 4 bases, the J end by 4 bases, with 19 bases between. This CDR3 has 16 amino acids. CDR1 and CDR2 from the germline V gene are SGHVS and FNYEAQ. CDR3 in DNA: TGTGCCAGCAGCTCCCAACAGGGTGGGCGAGGAGAGACCCAGTACTTC. Its translation: CASSSQQGGRGETQYF.

The chain has TRBV20-1 and TRBJ2-7; D remains ambiguous. Germline assignment: CDR1 DFQATT and CDR2 SNEGSKA (reference sequence). The V end lost 3 bases, the J end lost 12 bases, and 6 bases lay between the germline ends. The length of the CDR3 is 8 residues. CDR3 residues: CSASKGYF. CDR3 nucleotide sequence: TGCAGTGCTAGTAAGGGGTACTTC.

The CDR3: CASSPPPGSEQFF. The CDR3 bases are TGTGCCAGCAGTCCGCCTCCAGGGAGTGAGCAGTTCTTC. The chain joins TRBV12-3 or TRBV12-4 to TRBJ2-1; perhaps D is TRBD1 or TRBD2 (5 bases each). V was clipped by 5 bases and J by 9 bases, with 14 bases between them. CDR3 size: 13 residues.

The gene calls are TRBV4-3 and TRBJ2-1; 10 nucleotides line up with TRBD2. The CDR3 contains 17 residues. Trimming took 1 base from V and 2 from J; bases not matched to a gene: 5. The germline gives CDR1 LGHNA, CDR2 YSLEER. CDR3 in amino acids: CASSQGQAGGPYNEQFF. Here the CDR3 DNA reads TGCGCCAGCAGCCAAGGACAAGCGGGGGGGCCCTACAATGAGCAGTTCTTC.

The J gene is TRBJ1-1, the V gene TRBV7-9; D is possibly TRBD1 (5 bases). The ends were cut back, 3 bases at V and 1 base at J, with 9 bases in the middle. CDR1 is SEHNR, CDR2 FQNEAQ, per germline (reference sequence). The CDR3 contains 14 residues. In nucleotides, the CDR3 is TGTGCCAGCAGCTTGGGACCGGCGAACACTGAAGCTTTCTTT. As protein: CASSLGPANTEAFF.

J is TRBJ2-5 and V is TRBV27; no clear D. V lost 10 bases and J lost 4, with 16 bases in between. The CDR3 is 13 residues long. Germline loops: CDR1 MNHEY, CDR2 SMNVEV (reference sequence). CDR3 region: CATKHALGETQYF. The CDR3 DNA reads TGTGCCACCAAGCACGCTCTGGGAGAGACCCAGTACTTC.

This chain links TRBV28 with TRBJ1-5, with D perhaps TRBD1 (5 bases). V was pared by 2 bases and J by 4 bases, with 15 bases between. The CDR3 has 16 amino acids. CDR1 is MDHEN and CDR2 is SYDVKM in the germline V gene. CDR3 sequence (DNA): TGTGCCAGCAGTTTACACCCAGCAGGGTGGAATCAGCCCCAGCATTTT. Translated: CASSLHPAGWNQPQHF.

This clone was picked up one time. The J gene is TRBJ2-7, the V gene TRBV28; 9 bases line up with TRBD1. Germline V gives CDR1 MDHEN, CDR2 SYDVKM. V shed 6 bases and J 3 bases; nucleotides not matched to a gene: 9. The length of the CDR3 is 15 residues. Here the CDR3 DNA reads TGTGCCAGCAGCCCCGGGACAGGGAAGAACTACGAGCAGTACTTC. Translation: CASSPGTGKNYEQYF. The whole variable domain, filled in from reference TRBV28 and TRBJ2-7, reads DVKVTQSSRYLVKRTGEKVFLECVQDMDHENMFWYRQDPGLGLRLIYFSYDVKMKEKGDIPEGYSVSREKKERFSLILESASTNQTSMYLCASSPGTGKNYEQYFGPGTRLTVT.

J is TRBJ1-2 and V is TRBV6-4; D perhaps matches TRBD1 (5 bases). Trimming left V 3 bases short and J 3 bases short, with 17 bases between. CDR3 length equals 16 residues. Germline assignment: CDR1 MRHNA and CDR2 SNTAGT. CDR3 in DNA: TGTGCCAGCAGTGATTACATCGGGGGTGGGTACTATGGCTACACCTTC. This encodes CASSDYIGGGYYGYTF.

The chain recombines TRBV28 with TRBJ1-1; D gene uncertain. Trimming left V 2 bases short and J 1 base short, with 8 bases between. The CDR3 loop spans 14 amino acids. Looked up from germline, CDR1 is MDHEN and CDR2 is SYDVKM. The CDR3 here is CASSLERPNTEAFF. The CDR3 DNA follows: TGTGCCAGCAGTTTAGAACGTCCGAACACTGAAGCTTTCTTT.

With regard to this clone: A junction end diverges from the germline sequence, so it may reflect a read error. The rearrangement links TRBV7-7 to TRBJ2-2, with unresolved D. From germline, CDR1 is SSHAT and CDR2 FNYEAQ (reference sequence). The CDR3 covers 12 residues. CDR3 protein: CASSSPTGELFF. The CDR3 nucleotides are TGTGCTAGCAGCTCGCCCACCGGGGAGCTGTTTTTT.

V gene TRBV5-1 combines with J gene TRBJ2-3, with 12 positions matching TRBD2. Germline-derived CDR1 and CDR2 are SGHRS and YFSETQ. V lost 4 bases and J lost 0; bases outside the gene matches: 3. CDR3 length: 16 amino acids. The CDR3 loop is CASSVLAGGSTDTQYF. CDR3 coding DNA: TGCGCCAGCAGCGTACTAGCGGGGGGCAGCACAGATACGCAGTATTTT.

This rearrangement joins TRBV28 to TRBJ1-1; a possible D gene is TRBD1 (5 bases). The V and J ends lost 5 bases and 6 bases respectively, with 13 bases between them. CDR1 is MDHEN, CDR2 SYDVKM, per germline. The CDR3 has 13 residues. The CDR3 is CASSRRVSAEAFF. The CDR3 DNA follows: TGTGCCAGCAGTCGCAGGGTAAGCGCTGAAGCTTTCTTT.

The chain links TRBV18 to TRBJ1-2; 8 bases line up with TRBD1. The CDR3 is 18 amino acids. With V trimmed by 1 base and J by 3 bases, 13 bases remained unmatched. Germline V gene sequence: CDR1 KGHSH, CDR2 LQKENI. Here the CDR3 DNA reads TGTGCCAGCTCACCACGGATATTACAGGGGGATACGGACTATGGCTACACCTTC. Translating gives CASSPRILQGDTDYGYTF.

DNA for the CDR3: TGTGCCAGCAGCCCAAGTGTGTTTTTAAGACAGGGGATGTGTAGTCGGGGCAATCAGCCCCAGCATTTT. Translated: CASSPSVFLRQGMCSRGNQPQHF. V usage is TRBV4-2 and J usage is TRBJ1-5; 8 bases are shared with TRBD1. CDR3 length equals 23 residues. Germline V lookup: CDR1 LGHNA, CDR2 YNFKEQ. With 4 bases clipped from V and 2 bases from J, the junction kept 28 bases outside the gene matches.

V gene TRBV19 combines with J gene TRBJ2-7; maybe TRBD1 (6 bases). This CDR3 has 17 amino acids. Trimming cost V 5 bases and J 3 bases, with 23 bases left between them. The germline V gene has CDR1 LNHDA and CDR2 SQIVND (reference sequence). Here the CDR3 DNA reads TGTGCCAGTAGTCCCTCAACCCAAACAGGGTTCCTCTACGAGCAGTACTTC. Its translation is CASSPSTQTGFLYEQYF.

The rearrangement links TRBV28 to TRBJ1-2; TRBD1 matches 10 bases. In germline, CDR1 is MDHEN, CDR2 SYDVKM. The CDR3 loop spans 17 amino acids. The V and J ends lost 2 bases and 5 bases, in that order; junction bases with no gene match: 11. CDR3 residues: CASSLVAGTGDVYGYTF. The CDR3, as DNA: TGTGCCAGCAGTTTAGTCGCCGGGACAGGGGATGTGTATGGCTACACCTTC.

The V gene is TRBV2, the J gene TRBJ2-3, with D perhaps matching TRBD2 (6 bases). The germline gives CDR1 SNHLY, CDR2 FYNNEI. The V end was cut by 7 bases, the J end by 2 bases, with 16 bases between. There are 15 residues in the CDR3. Written as DNA, the CDR3 is TGTGCCAGCAATCTTGTCGGGACTTTCACAGATACGCAGTATTTT. Protein product: CASNLVGTFTDTQYF. Based on the CDR3 plus reference TRBV2 and TRBJ2-3, the full variable domain is EPEVTQTPSHQVTQMGQEVILRCVPISNHLYFYWYRQILGQKVEFLVSFYNNEISEKSEIFDDQFSVERPDGSNFTLKIRSTKLEDSAMYFCASNLVGTFTDTQYFGPGTRLTVL.

The chain uses TRBV7-9 and TRBJ2-7, with D perhaps assigned TRBD1 or TRBD2 (5 bases each). The CDR3 runs to 15 residues. From germline, CDR1 is SEHNR and CDR2 FQNEAQ (reference sequence). Between the trimmed V and J ends, which lost 1 base and 5 bases, there was a span of 15 bases. The CDR3 bases are TGTGCCAGCAGCTTAGTCGGGACGAGCGATCACGAGCAGTACTTC. It is translated as CASSLVGTSDHEQYF.

The rearrangement uses TRBV19 and TRBJ2-4; the D is unclear. Looked up from germline, CDR1 is LNHDA and CDR2 is SQIVND (reference sequence). Trimming took off 3 bases at V and 0 bases at J, with 15 bases between the two ends. The CDR3 totals 17 residues. As DNA, the CDR3 is TGTGCCAGTAGTATGGATATGACGGCCTTAGCCAAAAACATTCAGTACTTC. Its translation: CASSMDMTALAKNIQYF.

J is TRBJ1-2 and V is TRBV7-8; possibly TRBD1 for D (5 bases). Germline values: CDR1 SGHVS, CDR2 FQNEAQ. V gave up 1 base and J gave up 7 bases, with 16 bases separating them. The CDR3 runs 15 residues. CDR3 nucleotides: TGTGCCAGCAGCTTAGAAGGTCCAGGGCTAGGTGGCTACACCTTC. Translating it yields CASSLEGPGLGGYTF.

This clone was picked up one time. The genes are TRBV18 and TRBJ1-5; 7 nucleotides match TRBD1. The germline V gene has CDR1 KGHSH and CDR2 LQKENI. The trim removed 4 bases at V and 5 bases at J, leaving 11 bases unmatched. The CDR3 is 16 residues long. Written as DNA, the CDR3 is TGTGCCAGCTCACACACTAACGGACAGGAAGATCAGCCCCAGCATTTT. Encoded protein: CASSHTNGQEDQPQHF.

The V call is TRBV27, the J call TRBJ1-2; 9 bases are a match to TRBD1. After removal of 4 bases from V and 5 bases from J, the junction contained 11 bases not matched to a gene. Germline V gene lookup returns CDR1 MNHEY and CDR2 SMNVEV (reference sequence). The CDR3 length is 16 residues. CDR3 sequence reads: CASSYATGGSGYGYTF. The DNA for the CDR3 is TGTGCCAGCAGTTACGCGACAGGGGGGTCAGGGTATGGCTACACCTTC.

This clone was recorded once. V is TRBV11-3 and J is TRBJ2-7, with D uncertain. There are 15 residues in the CDR3. The V gene's germline CDR1 is SGHNT and CDR2 YENEEA. V shed 1 base and J shed 0 bases, with 10 bases lying between them. This CDR3 is CASSLAWRSSYEQYF. The DNA of the CDR3 is TGTGCCAGCAGCTTAGCCTGGCGGTCCTCCTACGAGCAGTACTTC. Based on the CDR3 plus reference TRBV11-3 and TRBJ2-7, the full variable domain is EAGVVQSPRYKIIEKKQPVAFWCNPISGHNTLYWYLQNLGQGPELLIRYENEEAVDDSQLPKDRFSAERLKGVDSTLKIQPAELGDSAVYLCASSLAWRSSYEQYFGPGTRLTVT.

The chain links TRBV11-3 to TRBJ2-7; D is unclear. The CDR3 has 12 residues. Between the trimmed V and J ends, which lost 7 bases and 3 bases, there was a span of 10 bases. From germline, CDR1 is SGHNT and CDR2 YENEEA. The DNA for the CDR3 is TGTGCCAGCAATTATGGATTCTACGAGCAGTACTTC. As protein: CASNYGFYEQYF.

The rearrangement uses TRBV27 and TRBJ2-2; 11 bases align to TRBD2. CDR3 size: 15 residues. With 5 bases clipped from V and 5 bases from J, the junction kept 4 bases outside the gene matches. Per germline, CDR1 MNHEY and CDR2 SMNVEV (reference sequence). This chain's CDR3 is CASSPSGGSTGELFF. For the CDR3, the DNA is TGTGCCAGCAGTCCTAGCGGGGGGTCTACCGGGGAGCTGTTTTTT.

The gene calls are TRBV6-6 and TRBJ1-1, with TRBD1 as a possible D gene (6 bases). Trimming pared 2 bases from V and 8 bases from J, leaving 9 bases between. Per the germline V gene, CDR1 is MNHNY and CDR2 is SVGAGI (reference sequence). The CDR3 covers 12 residues. In nucleotides, the CDR3 is TGTGCCAGCAGTTACCCGCAGGGGGAAGCTTTCTTT. As protein: CASSYPQGEAFF.

This chain uses TRBV9 with TRBJ2-1, with TRBD2 matching 16 bases. V was clipped by 3 bases and J by 1 base; unmatched bases: 7. The CDR3 consists of 19 residues. The germline CDR1 and CDR2 sequences are SGDLS and YYNGEE. CDR3 nucleotides: TGTGCCAGCAGCGACGGGACTAGCGGGGGGGTGACGTCCTACAATGAGCAGTTCTTC. This sequence encodes CASSDGTSGGVTSYNEQFF.

This clone was detected only once. This rearrangement joins TRBV9 to TRBJ1-1, with D hard to call. This CDR3 is 12 amino acids long. V was pared by 4 bases and J by 7 bases, with 11 bases between. From germline, CDR1 is SGDLS and CDR2 YYNGEE. The CDR3 is CASSSVEGEAFF. CDR3 DNA sequence: TGTGCCAGCAGCTCCGTGGAAGGTGAAGCTTTCTTT.